This T cell receptor (beta chain) derives from a study of blood T cell repertoires in COVID-19. Background on the study: T cells, B-cell-depleted T cells, or PBMCs supplied cDNA or gDNA.

Some clones are missing from TCRdb's copy, which holds only in-frame ones; the method was immunoSEQ multiplex PCR. In the table there are approximately 190,000 clones, 84% of which are singletons. The CDR3 length is 13 residues. The germline V gene encodes CDR1 MNHEY and CDR2 SVGAGI. Unmatched junction bases numbered 8, after V lost 6 bases and J lost 7 bases. Cohort assignment relied on participant-reported clinical history. Exposed study participants had met a COVID-19 case within 2 weeks before entry. The chain recombines TRBV6-5 with TRBJ1-1, with TRBD1 matching 7 bases. Sequenced material: PBMCs or T cells enriched from blood (not recorded which). This TCR was sampled from a woman aged 25 to 39 who had been exposed to COVID-19. The CDR3 protein is CASSYLGTDEAFF. The CDR3 DNA follows: TGTGCCAGCAGCTACCTAGGGACAGATGAAGCTTTCTTT.